Each of the 23 T cell receptor beta chains below was sequenced from the same sample in a study of blood T cell repertoires in COVID-19. Here immunoSEQ multiplex PCR was the method, and the copy in TCRdb shows in-frame clones only, minus some. In the table there are about 200,000 clones, 80% of which are singletons. Sequenced: peripheral blood. These receptors were obtained from a woman between 70 and 85 years old with acute or convalescent COVID-19.

The rearrangement joins TRBV7-2 to TRBJ2-1; 12 nucleotides line up with TRBD2. The CDR3 has 15 residues. Trimming cost V 5 bases and J 8 bases; bases outside gene matches: 7. CDR1 and CDR2 (germline): SGHTA, FQGNSA. CDR3 sequence reads: CASSTSSGRVDEQFF. The CDR3 coding sequence is TGTGCCAGCAGCACCTCTAGCGGGAGGGTCGATGAGCAGTTCTTC. Supplemented by reference TRBV7-2 and TRBJ2-1, the full variable domain reads GAGVSQSPSNKVTEKGKDVELRCDPISGHTALYWYRQSLGQGLEFLIYFQGNSAPDKSGLPSDRFSAERTGGSVSTLTIQRTQQEDSAVYLCASSTSSGRVDEQFFGPGTRLTVL.

The chain recombines TRBV27 with TRBJ2-7, with TRBD2 matching 8 bases. The CDR3 sequence is 15 residues long. The ends lost 2 bases at V and 7 bases at J; junction bases unmatched: 10. Germline V CDR1 and CDR2: MNHEY, SMNVEV (reference sequence). For the CDR3, the DNA is TGTGCCAGCAGTTTACGATGGGACCCGGGAGGGGAGCAGTACTTC. Amino acids: CASSLRWDPGGEQYF.

This rearrangement joins TRBV7-9 to TRBJ1-5; no definite D call. The ends were cut back, 5 bases at V and 4 bases at J, with 3 bases in the middle. The germline V gene encodes CDR1 SEHNR and CDR2 FQNEAQ (reference sequence). The CDR3 totals 11 residues. The CDR3 sequence: CASSPNQPQHF. The CDR3 bases are TGTGCCAGCAGCCCGAATCAGCCCCAGCATTTT.

The CDR3 sequence is CASSEAGGTGSPLHF. In DNA, the CDR3 is TGTGCCAGCAGTGAAGCCGGGGGGACGGGATCACCCCTCCACTTT. The chain couples TRBV2 to TRBJ1-6; a weak D match, TRBD1 (5 bases). The CDR3 has 15 amino acids. Looked up from germline, CDR1 is SNHLY and CDR2 is FYNNEI. V was shortened by 0 bases and J by 10 bases, with 13 bases between the two germline ends.

The chain is built from TRBV12-3 or TRBV12-4 and TRBJ2-1; perhaps TRBD2 as D (5 bases). The CDR3 has 12 residues. Trimming took 7 bases from V and 8 from J, leaving 12 bases between them. The CDR3 sequence is CASTLAGDEQFF. In DNA, the CDR3 is TGTGCCAGCACCCTGGCGGGTGATGAGCAGTTCTTC.

This clone was found a few times. V and J are TRBV12-5 and TRBJ1-1; no definite D call. The length of the CDR3 is 12 residues. Trimming pared 6 bases from V and 11 bases from J, leaving 16 bases between. The germline gives CDR1 LGHNT, CDR2 FRNRAP. CDR3: CASGLGVSGAFF. CDR3 coding DNA: TGTGCTAGTGGGCTGGGCGTGTCGGGGGCTTTCTTT.

The J gene is TRBJ2-7, the V gene TRBV5-1; D is possibly TRBD1 (5 bases). With 0 bases removed from V and 3 bases from J, the gap between germline ends came to 13 bases. CDR3 length equals 15 residues. CDR1 and CDR2 from the germline V gene are SGHRS and YFSETQ. The CDR3 DNA follows: TGCGCCAGCAGCTTGGAAAGGGGATCCATCTACGAGCAGTACTTC. It codes for CASSLERGSIYEQYF.

The chain is built from TRBV2 and TRBJ2-2; D is possibly TRBD2 (6 bases). The CDR3 spans 14 residues. Germline CDR1 is SNHLY and CDR2 is FYNNEI. The germline V and J ends were trimmed by 8 bases and 5 bases, with 15 bases remaining between them. In nucleotides, the CDR3 is TGTGCCAGCGCCGGAGGGGTGGGAACCGGGGAGCTGTTTTTT. Translated, it gives CASAGGVGTGELFF.

This chain uses TRBV5-8 with TRBJ2-7, with 7 bases lining up with TRBD1. Germline lookup yields CDR1 SGHTS and CDR2 YDEGEE. V lost 1 base and J lost 6; bases outside the gene matches: 10. The CDR3 runs to 15 residues. The DNA for the CDR3 is TGTGCCAGCAGCTTGAGTTTAAGGGGGCGAGGCGAGCAGTACTTC. Amino acid sequence: CASSLSLRGRGEQYF.

This chain connects TRBV30 to TRBJ1-5, with 9 bases matching TRBD1. The V gene's germline CDR1 is GTSNPN and CDR2 SVGIG (reference sequence). This CDR3 comprises 14 residues. V lost 0 bases and J lost 7; bases outside the gene matches: 4. In nucleotides, the CDR3 is TGTGCCTGGAGTGTTGACAGGGGGACCCAGCCCCAGCATTTT. It codes for CAWSVDRGTQPQHF.

The chain carries TRBV6-2 or TRBV6-3 and TRBJ2-2, with 8 bases aligning to TRBD2. Germline V CDR1 and CDR2: MNHEY, SVGEGT. The V gene end was trimmed by 5 bases and the J gene end by 0 bases; junction bases not matched to a gene: 2. The CDR3 sequence is 15 residues long. CDR3 DNA: TGTGCCAGCAGTCGACTAGCGACGAACACCGGGGAGCTGTTTTTT. It is translated as CASSRLATNTGELFF.

Only one count was recorded for this clone. This chain joins TRBV7-9 and TRBJ2-4, with D perhaps TRBD2 (5 bases). The CDR3 length is 13 residues. The germline V gene has CDR1 SEHNR and CDR2 FQNEAQ (reference sequence). Trimming cost V 6 bases and J 3 bases, with 9 bases left between them. CDR3 DNA sequence: TGTGCCAGCAGACCGGGAAGCAAAAACATTCAGTACTTC. Translated, it gives CASRPGSKNIQYF.

The genes are TRBV30 and TRBJ2-7, with 8 bases lining up with TRBD2. Germline CDR1 reads GTSNPN; CDR2 reads SVGIG (reference sequence). V lost 0 bases and J lost 2; bases outside the gene matches: 6. This CDR3 region has 15 residues. The CDR3 DNA follows: TGTGCCTGGAGTGTTCGACTAGCGTTCACCTACGAGCAGTACTTC. This translates into CAWSVRLAFTYEQYF. The full variable domain, rest sourced from reference TRBV30 and TRBJ2-7, is SQTIHQWPATLVQPVGSPLSLECTVEGTSNPNLYWYRQAAGRGLQLLFYSVGIGQISSEVPQNLSASRPQDRQFILSSKKLLLSDSGFYLCAWSVRLAFTYEQYFGPGTRLTVT.

The chain joins TRBV7-6 to TRBJ2-3, with 9 positions matching TRBD2. From germline, CDR1 is SGHVS and CDR2 FNYEAQ. The CDR3 runs 17 residues. J was trimmed by 5 bases and V by 3 bases; bases with no gene match: 12. In DNA form, the CDR3 reads TGTGCCAGCAGCTTGGGGCGCTGGCGGGAGGGTGGAGATACGCAGTATTTT. Its translation: CASSLGRWREGGDTQYF. Full variable domain (outside the CDR3, taken from reference TRBV7-6 and TRBJ2-3): GAGVSQSPRYKVTKRGQDVALRCDPISGHVSLYWYRQALGQGPEFLTYFNYEAQQDKSGLPNDRFSAERPEGSISTLTIQRTEQRDSAMYRCASSLGRWREGGDTQYFGPGTRLTVL.

The rearrangement joins TRBV6-2 or TRBV6-3 to TRBJ2-5, with TRBD2 matching 12 bases. CDR1 and CDR2 from the germline V gene are MNHEY and SVGEGT. The trim removed 4 bases at V and 1 base at J, leaving 7 bases unmatched. This CDR3 region has 17 residues. The CDR3 nucleotides are TGTGCCAGCAGTTCCGTCGAACTAGCGGGGGGCCAAGAGACCCAGTACTTC. Encoded protein: CASSSVELAGGQETQYF.

The V call is TRBV2, the J call TRBJ2-7, with 9 bases identical to TRBD1. The germline V gene has CDR1 SNHLY and CDR2 FYNNEI. Trimming cost V 4 bases and J 7 bases; bases outside gene matches: 11. The CDR3 covers 15 residues. The DNA of the CDR3 is TGTGCCAGCAGTGGTCCCGGGACAGGGAAAGGTGAGCAGTACTTC. Protein product: CASSGPGTGKGEQYF.

CDR3 in DNA: TGCGCCAGCATGGTTCAGGGGACCGCAACTAATGAAAAACTGTTTTTT. Translating gives CASMVQGTATNEKLFF. This rearrangement joins TRBV5-1 to TRBJ1-4, with D possibly being TRBD1 (6 bases). V was pared by 6 bases and J by 0 bases, with 15 bases between. The CDR3 totals 16 residues. Germline values: CDR1 SGHRS, CDR2 YFSETQ. Based on the CDR3 plus reference TRBV5-1 and TRBJ1-4, the full variable domain is KAGVTQTPRYLIKTRGQQVTLSCSPISGHRSVSWYQQTPGQGLQFLFEYFSETQRNKGNFPGRFSGRQFSNSRSEMNVSTLELGDSALYLCASMVQGTATNEKLFFGSGTQLSVL.

A single count supports this clone. The V and J genes are TRBV4-2 and TRBJ2-5; 8 bases agree with TRBD2. J was trimmed by 5 bases and V by 0 bases; bases with no gene match: 5. This CDR3 contains 15 residues. The germline V gene encodes CDR1 LGHNA and CDR2 YNFKEQ. The CDR3 here is CASSQDRSGKETQYF. The DNA for the CDR3 is TGTGCCAGCAGCCAAGATCGTAGCGGGAAGGAGACCCAGTACTTC.

This sequence joins TRBV28 and TRBJ2-1; the D gene is possibly TRBD2 (5 bases). The germline gives CDR1 MDHEN, CDR2 SYDVKM. The CDR3 runs to 12 residues. V was trimmed by 2 bases and J by 8 bases, leaving 7 bases between them. The CDR3 loop reads CASSLAGDEQFF. The CDR3 DNA sequence: TGTGCCAGCAGTTTAGCCGGGGATGAGCAGTTCTTC.

The chain carries TRBV18 and TRBJ1-1, with D unclear. The CDR3 is made up of 13 amino acids. V was clipped by 6 bases and J by 4 bases, with 12 bases between them. The germline V gene encodes CDR1 KGHSH and CDR2 LQKENI. The CDR3: CASSLPTRTEAFF. DNA for the CDR3: TGTGCCAGCTCGCTACCGACACGCACTGAAGCTTTCTTT.

V is TRBV18 and J is TRBJ2-3, with 11 bases fitting TRBD2. The CDR3 sequence is 17 residues long. Germline V gene data show CDR1 as KGHSH and CDR2 as LQKENI. V lost 3 bases to trimming and J lost 2 bases; unmatched junction nucleotides: 7. The CDR3 loop is CASSPMGLAEDTDTQYF. The DNA of the CDR3 is TGTGCCAGCTCACCGATGGGACTAGCGGAGGACACAGATACGCAGTATTTT.

This sequence joins TRBV2 and TRBJ2-6; possibly TRBD1 for D (6 bases). Germline assignment: CDR1 SNHLY and CDR2 FYNNEI. The CDR3 contains 16 residues. Trimming shortened V by 5 bases and J by 2 bases, and 13 bases separated the two germline ends. The CDR3, as DNA: TGTGCCAGCAGTTACGCACAGGGAGCTGGGGCCAACGTCCTGACTTTC. Its translation: CASSYAQGAGANVLTF.

In its sample, this clone was seen a few times. The chain has TRBV19 and TRBJ2-3, with D uncertain. Germline loops: CDR1 LNHDA, CDR2 SQIVND (reference sequence). This CDR3 has 13 amino acids. The ends were cut back, 7 bases at V and 0 bases at J, with 8 bases in the middle. The CDR3 coding sequence is TGTGCCAGTAATCCCCCTAGCACAGATACGCAGTATTTT. This translates into CASNPPSTDTQYF.